Sequencing of this T cell receptor (beta chain) was carried out in a study of T cell responses to AZD1222 COVID-19 vaccine. Whole-study findings and limits: Baseline seropositives among AZD1222 recipients totaled only five or six.

The method was immunoSEQ multiplex PCR; TCRdb's version includes in-frame clones alone and lacks a portion of them. This table holds over 100,000 clones, 70% to 90% found once. This clone was seen only a few times. Its antigen is currently unknown. The germline CDR1 and CDR2 sequences are LNHDA and SQIVND (reference sequence). The CDR3 has 16 residues. V lost 5 bases to trimming and J lost 3 bases; unmatched junction nucleotides: 9. V and J are TRBV19 and TRBJ1-5; 8 bases map to TRBD1. Sequencing used peripheral blood, obtained on day 0 of AZD1222 vaccination. The source is an adult in good health. The CDR3 is CASSPWTGFDNQPQHF. The CDR3 DNA is TGTGCCAGTAGTCCCTGGACAGGGTTTGACAATCAGCCCCAGCATTTT.